This TCR beta chain was retrieved from a study of blood T cells in healthy people across ages. It was with a sample-barcoded 5' primer and a J-beta primer mix that a second PCR of roughly 7 to 12 cycles was run. TCRdb ran MiXCR on the 5' RACE reads and lists one entry per CDR3 protein. Counted here are roughly 700,000 distinct CDR3 sequences, around half occurring once; the ten biggest clones make up under 35%. Germline CDR1 and CDR2: DFQATT and SNEGSKA (reference sequence). The CDR3 is made up of 12 amino acids. The V end lost 4 bases, the J end lost 3 bases, and 9 bases lay between the germline ends.

The clonotype originates from a woman in her fifties or sixties in good health. The specimen sequenced was blood. The chain carries TRBV20-1 and TRBJ1-1, with D perhaps TRBD1 (5 bases). The CDR3 region is CSAKDSYTEAFF. As DNA, the CDR3 is TGCAGTGCTAAAGACAGTTACACTGAAGCTTTCTTT.